These 8 T cell receptor beta chains were all obtained from the same sample, sequenced in a study of blood T cells in healthy people across ages. Together with a sample-barcoded 5' primer, a J-beta primer mix was included in a second PCR lasting about 7 to 12 cycles. Each CDR3 protein gets one entry after TCRdb re-called the 5' RACE reads with MiXCR. The sample has about 830,000 distinct CDR3 sequences, approximately 59% seen once; the top ten hold roughly 25%. The sequenced sample consisted of blood. The receptors come from a man aged 25-40 years in good health.

As concerns this clonotype: A junction end diverges from the germline sequence, so it may reflect a read error. V and J are TRBV9 and TRBJ2-4; D unclear. The J call may be in error: the DNA end matches TRBJ2-7 better. In germline, CDR1 is SGDLS, CDR2 YYNGEE. This CDR3 region has 12 residues. CDR3: CAGSLHGNEQYF. The CDR3 bases are TGTGCCGGCAGCCTACATGGGAACGAGCAGTACTTC.

The V and J genes are TRBV7-3 and TRBJ1-1, with a tentative D call TRBD1 (6 bases). Trimming removed 2 bases from V and 4 bases from J, with 17 bases in between. The length of the CDR3 is 16 residues. Germline loops: CDR1 SGHTA, CDR2 FQGTGA. CDR3 amino acids: CASSLLGRGGGTEAFF. The CDR3 DNA is TGTGCCAGCAGCTTATTGGGCAGGGGAGGGGGCACTGAAGCTTTCTTT. The variable domain in full, completed from reference TRBV7-3 and TRBJ1-1, reads GAGVSQTPSNKVTEKGKYVELRCDPISGHTALYWYRQSLGQGPEFLIYFQGTGAADDSGLPNDRFFAVRPEGSVSTLKIQRTERGDSAVYLCASSLLGRGGGTEAFFGQGTRLTVV.

Many counts were recorded for this clonotype. The V and J genes are TRBV5-1 and TRBJ2-7; possible D gene TRBD1, 6 bases. This CDR3 region has 13 residues. Trimming stripped 0 bases from V and 5 bases from J, with 9 bases between. Germline-derived CDR1 and CDR2 are SGHRS and YFSETQ. As DNA, the CDR3 is TGCGCCAGCAGCTTGGGCAGGGGAGACGAGCAGTACTTC. This codes for CASSLGRGDEQYF.

V gene TRBV20-1 combines with J gene TRBJ2-1; TRBD2 might be the D (6 bases). Germline CDR1 reads DFQATT; CDR2 reads SNEGSKA (reference sequence). The germline V and J ends were trimmed by 3 bases and 10 bases, with 19 bases remaining between them. CDR3 length: 14 residues. The CDR3 coding sequence is TGCAGTGCTAGTATTAGCCGGGAGTATGGGGAGCAGTTCTTC. This codes for CSASISREYGEQFF.

The chain couples TRBV2 to TRBJ1-2; 9 nucleotides agree with TRBD1. The CDR3 has 16 residues. CDR1 and CDR2 (germline): SNHLY, FYNNEI. With 7 bases clipped from V and 5 bases from J, the junction kept 14 bases outside the gene matches. Here the CDR3 DNA reads TGTGCCAGCATTTTGAGGGAGAGGACAGGGGCGTATGGCTACACCTTC. Residues: CASILRERTGAYGYTF. Together with reference TRBV2 and TRBJ1-2, the CDR3 gives the full variable domain: EPEVTQTPSHQVTQMGQEVILRCVPISNHLYFYWYRQILGQKVEFLVSFYNNEISEKSEIFDDQFSVERPDGSNFTLKIRSTKLEDSAMYFCASILRERTGAYGYTFGSGTRLTVV.

The genes are TRBV21-1 and TRBJ2-7; TRBD1 is the table's D call, not checked against the DNA. TRBV21-1 is a known pseudogene. The length of the CDR3 is 14 residues. CDR3 DNA sequence: TGTGCCAGCTGGGGCGGGACCTTCTCCTACGAGCAGTACTTC. Protein: CASWGGTFSYEQYF.

This chain links TRBV5-1 with TRBJ2-1; TRBD2 matches 7 bases. The CDR3 is 17 residues long. Germline CDR1 SGHRS, CDR2 YFSETQ. Germline trimming cut 0 bases from V and 5 bases from J; bases unmatched to any gene: 11. The chain's CDR3 is CASSLERRSGAHNEQFF. The CDR3 DNA is TGCGCCAGCAGCTTGGAAAGGAGGAGCGGGGCCCACAATGAGCAGTTCTTC.

This clonotype was observed a few times. This rearrangement joins TRBV6-2 or TRBV6-3 to TRBJ1-1; D gene ambiguous. The CDR3 consists of 14 residues. The V end lost 4 bases, the J end lost 3 bases, and 12 bases lay between the germline ends. From germline, CDR1 is MNHEY and CDR2 SVGEGT. The DNA for the CDR3 is TGTGCCAGCAGTTCGGACGACCTATACACTGAAGCTTTCTTT. This encodes CASSSDDLYTEAFF.